Sequencing of this T cell receptor beta chain was carried out in a study of technical replicates of blood from a handful of donors. V lost 5 bases to trimming and J lost 5 bases; unmatched junction nucleotides: 12. Germline assignment: CDR1 SEHNR and CDR2 FQNEAQ (reference sequence). The CDR3 runs to 16 residues. The protocol was immunoSEQ multiplex PCR, while the TCRdb copy is restricted to in-frame clones and leaves out a portion. The sample shows some 64,000 clones, 92% of them seen only once. The V and J genes are TRBV7-9 and TRBJ2-5; 9 positions match TRBD2. This TCR derives from a human donor in good health. Some clones in this sample may be carry-over from other donors' samples. Sequencing used PBMCs. CDR3 bases: TGTGCCAGCAGCCACCAAGGCGGGAGGGCTCCGGAGACCCAGTACTTC. Amino acid sequence: CASSHQGGRAPETQYF.